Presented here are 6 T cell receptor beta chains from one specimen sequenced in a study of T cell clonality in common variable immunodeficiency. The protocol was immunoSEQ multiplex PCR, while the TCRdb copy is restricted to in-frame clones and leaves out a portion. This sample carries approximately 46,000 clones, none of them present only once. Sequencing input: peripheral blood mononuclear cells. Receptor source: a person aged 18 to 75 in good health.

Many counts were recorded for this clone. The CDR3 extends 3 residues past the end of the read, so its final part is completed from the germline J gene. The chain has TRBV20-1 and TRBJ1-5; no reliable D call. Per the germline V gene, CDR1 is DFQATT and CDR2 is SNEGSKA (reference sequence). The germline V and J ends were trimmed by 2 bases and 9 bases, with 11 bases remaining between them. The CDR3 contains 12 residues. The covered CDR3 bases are TGCAGTGCTAGATCATCTCCGGGGCCC. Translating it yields CSARSSPGP. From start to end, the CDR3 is CSARSSPGPQHF.

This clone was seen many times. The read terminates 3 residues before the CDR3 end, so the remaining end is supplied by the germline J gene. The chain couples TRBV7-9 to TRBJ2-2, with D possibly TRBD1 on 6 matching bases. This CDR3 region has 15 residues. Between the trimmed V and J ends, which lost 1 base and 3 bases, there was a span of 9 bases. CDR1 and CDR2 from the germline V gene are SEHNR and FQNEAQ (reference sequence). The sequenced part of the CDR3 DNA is TGTGCCAGCAGCTTAGGACAGGTGGACACCGGGGAG. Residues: CASSLGQVDTGE. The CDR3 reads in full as CASSLGQVDTGELFF.

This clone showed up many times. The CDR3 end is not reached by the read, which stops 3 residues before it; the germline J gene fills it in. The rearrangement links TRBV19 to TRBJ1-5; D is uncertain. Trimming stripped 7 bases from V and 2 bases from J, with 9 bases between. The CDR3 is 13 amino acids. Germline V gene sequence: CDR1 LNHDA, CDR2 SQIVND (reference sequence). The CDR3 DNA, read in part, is TGTGCCAGTATGCCGCGGGGCAATCAGCCC. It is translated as CASMPRGNQP. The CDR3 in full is CASMPRGNQPQHF.

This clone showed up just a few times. The CDR3 region is CASSLARGDEAFF. Incomplete CDR3 DNA: TGTGCCAGCAGCTTAGCACGGGGGGACGAG. This rearrangement joins TRBV7-2 to TRBJ1-1, with TRBD1 as a possible D gene (5 bases). The read gets to within 3 residues of the CDR3 end, and the germline J gene fills in the rest. The CDR3 spans 13 residues. Looked up from germline, CDR1 is SGHTA and CDR2 is FQGNSA.

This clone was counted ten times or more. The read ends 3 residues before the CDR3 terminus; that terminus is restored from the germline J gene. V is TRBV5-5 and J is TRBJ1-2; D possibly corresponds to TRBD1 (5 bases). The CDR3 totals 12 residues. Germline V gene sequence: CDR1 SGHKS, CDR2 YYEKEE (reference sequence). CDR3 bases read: TGTGCCAGCTCCTCGGGGGAGGGGGGC. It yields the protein CASSSGEGG. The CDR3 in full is CASSSGEGGYTF.

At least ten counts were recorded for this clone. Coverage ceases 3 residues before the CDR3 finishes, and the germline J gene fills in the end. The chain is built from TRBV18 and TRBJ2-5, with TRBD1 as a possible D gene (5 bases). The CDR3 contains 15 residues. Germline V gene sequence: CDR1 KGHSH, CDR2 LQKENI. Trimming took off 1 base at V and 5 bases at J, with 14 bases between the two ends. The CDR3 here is CASSPRQSGGETQYF. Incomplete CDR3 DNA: TGTGCCAGCTCACCACGACAGTCCGGTGGGGAGACC.